This T cell receptor beta chain was captured by sequencing in a study of blood T cell repertoires in COVID-19. Whole-study context: T cells, B-cell-depleted T cells, or PBMCs provided the cDNA or gDNA that served as material.

V shed 1 base and J 7 bases; nucleotides not matched to a gene: 7. Germline V gene data show CDR1 as LGHDT and CDR2 as YNNKEL (reference sequence). The CDR3 has 15 residues. How the authors handled the data: Reference gene primer amplification in the assay estimated nucleated cell counts. Libraries were prepared by immunoSEQ multiplex PCR; TCRdb keeps only in-frame clonotypes and omits some of them. D and trimming were read from the DNA, whereas the V and J calls and clone size are those reported in that table. The sample gives about 39,000 clones, approximately 86% of which show up once; roughly 5.1% is in the top ten.

This rearrangement joins TRBV3-1 (or the pseudogene TRBV3-2) to TRBJ1-5; 7 nucleotides line up with TRBD1. The sequence came from a man aged 35 to 55 with active COVID-19. The specimen sequenced was peripheral blood. The chain's CDR3 is CASSQGLGGGQPQHF. CDR3 DNA: TGTGCCAGCAGCCAAGGGTTAGGGGGCGGGCAGCCCCAGCATTTT.